Following are 22 T cell receptor beta chains from one sample sequenced in a study of CD4 T cells in relation to SARS-CoV-2 and coronaviruses. Antigens for these TCRs are unknown. The unexposed donors gave CD4+ T cells in 2011-2018, prior to COVID-19. The cells were cultured for 9 to 11 days before CD4+ T cells were isolated. Profiling relied on immunoSEQ multiplex PCR, and the TCRdb table lists in-frame clones only, not all of them. The sample gives 15,000 to 20,000 clones, about 80% of which show up once; roughly a sixth is in the top ten. The specimen sequenced was CD4+ T cells from PBMCs, cultured in vitro. The receptors originated from a human donor in good health.

V gene TRBV30 combines with J gene TRBJ2-5; possibly TRBD1 or TRBD2 for D (6 bases each). V lost 0 bases to trimming and J lost 5 bases, with 10 bases between them. This CDR3 contains 13 residues. Looked up from germline, CDR1 is GTSNPN and CDR2 is SVGIG (reference sequence). CDR3 in amino acids: CAWSVTGAETQYF. The CDR3 coding sequence is TGTGCCTGGAGTGTAACGGGGGCGGAGACCCAGTACTTC.

This chain uses TRBV12-3 or TRBV12-4 with TRBJ1-6, with unresolved D. The length of the CDR3 is 13 residues. V lost 4 bases and J 0 bases, leaving 1 base between the germline ends. CDR3 in DNA: TGTGCCAGCAGTTCCTCCTATAATTCACCCCTCCACTTT. This gives the protein CASSSSYNSPLHF.

The J gene is TRBJ2-3, the V gene TRBV30, with a tentative D call TRBD1 (6 bases). Germline V gene lookup returns CDR1 GTSNPN and CDR2 SVGIG (reference sequence). The CDR3 is 13 residues long. The V end was cut by 5 bases, the J end by 5 bases, with 14 bases between. The CDR3 sequence is CAWGTGHQDTQYF. Written as DNA, the CDR3 is TGTGCCTGGGGAACGGGACATCAAGATACGCAGTATTTT.

In DNA form, the CDR3 reads TGTGCCAGCAGCTCGAGGCACGCGGGAGATAAGGGGGACTACAATGAGCAGTTCTTC. Amino acid sequence: CASSSRHAGDKGDYNEQFF. The chain carries TRBV7-3 and TRBJ2-1, with a tentative D call TRBD2 (7 bases). Germline CDR1 reads SGHTA; CDR2 reads FQGTGA. This CDR3 comprises 19 residues. V lost 4 bases and J lost 3, with 25 bases in between.

This chain uses TRBV27 with TRBJ2-1, with 7 bases that match TRBD2. This CDR3 is 14 amino acids long. Germline V gene data show CDR1 as MNHEY and CDR2 as SMNVEV (reference sequence). V gave up 6 bases and J gave up 9 bases; unmatched junction bases: 11. In DNA form, the CDR3 reads TGTGCCAGCAGGGGGAGGGAGTCTCTTACTGAGCAGTTCTTC. This gives the protein CASRGRESLTEQFF.

This clone was seen once. V is TRBV12-5 and J is TRBJ1-1, with TRBD1 matching 7 bases. In germline, CDR1 is LGHNT, CDR2 FRNRAP. The J segment lost 5 bases and the V segment lost 4 bases, leaving 19 bases of the junction unmatched. The CDR3 spans 18 residues. The CDR3 is CASGWGPRQGSRETEAFF. The CDR3 DNA is TGTGCTAGTGGTTGGGGACCCCGACAGGGATCCAGGGAAACTGAAGCTTTCTTT.

The chain links TRBV10-3 to TRBJ1-2; D ambiguous. V shed 6 bases and J shed 7 bases, with 9 bases lying between them. The CDR3 totals 11 residues. Per the germline V gene, CDR1 is ENHRY and CDR2 is SYGVKD. Here the CDR3 reads CAIRLGGGYTF. Here the CDR3 DNA reads TGTGCCATCAGACTGGGAGGTGGCTACACCTTC.

The chain combines TRBV19 with TRBJ2-2, with 8 bases that match TRBD1. The length of the CDR3 is 15 residues. CDR1 and CDR2 (germline): LNHDA, SQIVND (reference sequence). V lost 6 bases, J lost 1 base, and 4 bases stayed unmatched. DNA for the CDR3: TGTGCCAGTAGGCCCGGGACAGGGAACACCGGGGAGCTGTTTTTT. Its protein is CASRPGTGNTGELFF.

This clone was found once. In nucleotides, the CDR3 is TGTGCCAGCAGTTACTCGAGGACTGGAGACAATGAGCAGTTCTTC. This sequence encodes CASSYSRTGDNEQFF. This rearrangement joins TRBV6-5 to TRBJ2-1; a possible D gene is TRBD2 (5 bases). Per the germline V gene, CDR1 is MNHEY and CDR2 is SVGAGI. The length of the CDR3 is 15 residues. The V end was cut by 0 bases, the J end by 5 bases, with 11 bases between.

A few counts support this clone. The genes are TRBV2 and TRBJ1-2, with D possibly TRBD1 on 5 matching bases. The CDR3 extends over 13 amino acids. The germline V and J ends were trimmed by 2 bases and 8 bases, with 12 bases remaining between them. Germline loops: CDR1 SNHLY, CDR2 FYNNEI. CDR3 bases: TGTGCCAGCAGTGAAACGGCAGGGATCGGCTACACCTTC. It translates to CASSETAGIGYTF. The complete variable domain, with remaining parts taken from reference TRBV2 and TRBJ1-2, reads EPEVTQTPSHQVTQMGQEVILRCVPISNHLYFYWYRQILGQKVEFLVSFYNNEISEKSEIFDDQFSVERPDGSNFTLKIRSTKLEDSAMYFCASSETAGIGYTFGSGTRLTVV.

The chain uses TRBV6-1 and TRBJ1-5; possible D gene TRBD1, 5 bases. Germline V gene lookup returns CDR1 MNHNS and CDR2 SASEGT. V was cut by 3 bases and J by 3 bases, with 9 bases left in between. The CDR3 length is 14 residues. CDR3 nucleotides: TGTGCCAGCAGTGAGAGGGGCGACAATCAGCCCCAGCATTTT. Translating gives CASSERGDNQPQHF.

This chain uses TRBV9 with TRBJ2-1; tentatively, D is TRBD2 (5 bases). The CDR3 is 16 residues long. The germline CDR1 and CDR2 sequences are SGDLS and YYNGEE. V shed 0 bases and J shed 2 bases, with 12 bases lying between them. CDR3 nucleotide sequence: TGTGCCAGCAGCGTAGTTGTGGGAGAGCCCTACAATGAGCAGTTCTTC. Translated, it gives CASSVVVGEPYNEQFF. The variable domain in full, with the rest retrieved from reference TRBV9 and TRBJ2-1, is DSGVTQTPKHLITATGQRVTLRCSPRSGDLSVYWYQQSLDQGLQFLIQYYNGEERAKGNILERFSAQQFPDLHSELNLSSLELGDSALYFCASSVVVGEPYNEQFFGPGTRLTVL.

This clone was counted a few times. The chain carries TRBV27 and TRBJ1-3, with a tentative D call TRBD1 (5 bases). CDR1 is MNHEY and CDR2 is SMNVEV in the germline V gene (reference sequence). V lost 6 bases, J lost 0 bases, and 9 bases lay in between. The CDR3 totals 14 residues. The CDR3 coding sequence is TGTGCCAGCAGACCACAGGTCTCTGGAAACACCATATATTTT. It encodes CASRPQVSGNTIYF.

Only a few counts were recorded for this clone. The rearrangement uses TRBV7-9 and TRBJ2-4; 9 bases line up with TRBD1. Germline CDR1 SEHNR, CDR2 FQNEAQ (reference sequence). The CDR3 loop spans 15 amino acids. The V segment lost 1 base and the J segment 5 bases; nucleotides outside the gene matches: 3. The CDR3 nucleotides read TGTGCCAGCAGCTTAGGGGGACAGGGTCAAAACATTCAGTACTTC. Its translation: CASSLGGQGQNIQYF.

V and J are TRBV7-3 and TRBJ2-1; 7 bases align to TRBD2. The CDR3 is 18 residues long. V gave up 6 bases and J gave up 0 bases; unmatched junction bases: 14. Germline assignment: CDR1 SGHTA and CDR2 FQGTGA. The CDR3 protein is CASSRAQRREYSYNEQFF. The CDR3 bases are TGTGCCAGCAGTCGCGCGCAACGGCGGGAGTACTCCTACAATGAGCAGTTCTTC.

The chain joins TRBV5-1 to TRBJ2-1, with 12 bases lining up with TRBD2. CDR3 length equals 20 residues. J lost 7 bases, V lost 3 bases, and 20 bases had no gene match. Germline V gene data show CDR1 as SGHRS and CDR2 as YFSETQ. The CDR3 is CASSSNRLAGGPGGINEQFF. CDR3 in DNA: TGCGCCAGCAGCTCGAACAGGCTAGCGGGAGGGCCGGGGGGCATTAATGAGCAGTTCTTC.

J is TRBJ2-2 and V is TRBV19, with 9 bases aligning to TRBD1. The CDR3 totals 15 residues. The germline CDR1 and CDR2 sequences are LNHDA and SQIVND (reference sequence). V lost 6 bases to trimming and J lost 8 bases; unmatched junction nucleotides: 10. The CDR3 is CASSPGQGLTGELFF. The CDR3 nucleotides are TGTGCCAGTAGCCCGGGACAGGGCCTAACTGGGGAGCTGTTTTTT. The full variable domain, its missing parts supplied by reference TRBV19 and TRBJ2-2, is DGGITQSPKYLFRKEGQNVTLSCEQNLNHDAMYWYRQDPGQGLRLIYYSQIVNDFQKGDIAEGYSVSREKKESFPLTVTSAQKNPTAFYLCASSPGQGLTGELFFGEGSRLTVL.

This clone has more than one count but fewer than ten. The chain uses TRBV19 and TRBJ2-7, with 7 bases identical to TRBD1. The germline V gene has CDR1 LNHDA and CDR2 SQIVND (reference sequence). V was pared by 4 bases and J by 4 bases, with 10 bases of the junction left unmatched. The CDR3 covers 15 residues. DNA of the CDR3: TGTGCCAGTAGTACCCGACAGGGCACCGAATACGAGCAGTACTTC. Encoded protein: CASSTRQGTEYEQYF. Looking up the rest from reference TRBV19 and TRBJ2-7 gives the full variable domain: DGGITQSPKYLFRKEGQNVTLSCEQNLNHDAMYWYRQDPGQGLRLIYYSQIVNDFQKGDIAEGYSVSREKKESFPLTVTSAQKNPTAFYLCASSTRQGTEYEQYFGPGTRLTVT.

The chain couples TRBV28 to TRBJ2-2, with D perhaps matching TRBD1 or TRBD2 (6 bases each). Germline V gene data show CDR1 as MDHEN and CDR2 as SYDVKM. Trimming removed 2 bases from V and 3 bases from J, with 13 bases in between. The CDR3 consists of 16 residues. The CDR3 sequence: CASSLTPGADTGELFF. CDR3 in DNA: TGTGCCAGCAGTTTAACCCCGGGGGCCGACACCGGGGAGCTGTTTTTT.

This chain joins TRBV25-1 and TRBJ1-6, with 8 bases lining up with TRBD1. V was clipped by 3 bases and J by 7 bases; unmatched bases: 2. The CDR3 has 14 residues. CDR1 is MGHDK and CDR2 is SYGVNS in the germline V gene. CDR3 nucleotide sequence: TGTGCCAGCAGTGAGTGGGACAGGAATTCACCCCTCCACTTT. This sequence encodes CASSEWDRNSPLHF. The complete variable domain, with remaining parts taken from reference TRBV25-1 and TRBJ1-6, reads EADIYQTPRYLVIGTGKKITLECSQTMGHDKMYWYQQDPGMELHLIHYSYGVNSTEKGDLSSESTVSRIRTEHFPLTLESARPSHTSQYLCASSEWDRNSPLHFGNGTRLTVT.

The V call is TRBV18, the J call TRBJ2-5; TRBD2 agrees at 15 bases. Trimming took 0 bases from V and 4 from J; bases not matched to a gene: 0. CDR1 and CDR2 from the germline V gene are KGHSH and LQKENI. This CDR3 is built from 16 residues. CDR3 DNA sequence: TGTGCCAGCTCACCACCGGGACTAGCGGGAGGAGAGACCCAGTACTTC. Translated: CASSPPGLAGGETQYF. The full variable domain, completed using reference TRBV18 and TRBJ2-5, is NAGVMQNPRHLVRRRGQEARLRCSPMKGHSHVYWYRQLPEEGLKFMVYLQKENIIDESGMPKERFSAEFPKEGPSILRIQQVVRGDSAAYFCASSPPGLAGGETQYFGPGTRLLVL.

The sample holds a few counts of this clone. The rearrangement links TRBV11-2 to TRBJ1-6, with D uncertain. This CDR3 spans 17 amino acids. Germline V gives CDR1 SGHAT, CDR2 FQNNGV. V was cut by 3 bases and J by 7 bases, with 19 bases left in between. The DNA of the CDR3 is TGTGCCAGCAGCTTTTATCCATCCCCAAGAGCCAATTCACCCCTCCACTTT. This encodes CASSFYPSPRANSPLHF.